This T cell receptor beta chain emerged from a study of blood T cell repertoires in COVID-19. Study-level background: Specimens from acute and convalescent COVID-19 originated in the United States, Italy and Spain. The analysed material was cDNA or gDNA that came from T cells, B-cell-depleted T cells, or PBMCs.

There are 15 residues in the CDR3. Trimming at V came to 4 bases and at J to 4 bases, leaving 6 bases not matched to a gene. Germline V CDR1 and CDR2: SEHNR, FQNEAQ (reference sequence). This clone occurred once. Other nucleotide sequences in the sample specify the same CDR3. Adults between about 18 and 95 years of age took part from approximately 24 US areas. Per the authors' pipeline: Estimated nucleated cell counts came from reference gene primer amplification. Assay used: immunoSEQ multiplex PCR; TCRdb lists only in-frame clones, some missing. The V and J calls and the clone size are those of that table, but D and trimming were determined from the DNA. The sample shows more than 250,000 clones, 85% to 90% of them seen only once.

The chain carries TRBV7-9 and TRBJ2-7; TRBD2 aligns across 11 bases. Sequenced input: PBMCs or T cells enriched from blood (not recorded which). The source is a woman younger than 30 with acute COVID-19. CDR3 coding DNA: TGTGCCAGCAGCTCCCTAGCGGGAGGTCTATACGAGCAGTACTTC. This codes for CASSSLAGGLYEQYF.